Below are 21 T cell receptor beta chains sequenced from a single sample in a study of cytomegalovirus exposure and HLA in healthy donors. Primers for the PCR totalled 60 Vbeta and 13 Jbeta. The assay was immunoSEQ multiplex PCR, and TCRdb's table has in-frame clones only and misses some. This repertoire shows tens of thousands of clones, about 70% found once; its top ten account for about 12%. The source material was PBMCs. All receptors come from a male donor in good health and CMV-seropositive.

The J gene is TRBJ2-7, the V gene TRBV4-1; 14 bases line up with TRBD2. Trimming at V came to 7 bases and at J to 2 bases, leaving 13 bases not matched to a gene. Germline-derived CDR1 and CDR2 are MGHRA and YSYEKL. The CDR3 consists of 18 residues. The CDR3 loop is CASTYETGTSGGPYEQYF. The CDR3 DNA is TGCGCCAGCACGTATGAAACCGGGACTAGCGGGGGCCCCTACGAGCAGTACTTC.

V gene TRBV28 combines with J gene TRBJ1-1; 7 positions match TRBD1. Germline CDR1 and CDR2: MDHEN and SYDVKM. This CDR3 region has 14 residues. Trimming cost V 3 bases and J 3 bases; bases outside gene matches: 4. The CDR3 here is CASSFSGGYTEAFF. Written as DNA, the CDR3 is TGTGCCAGCAGTTTTTCAGGGGGTTACACTGAAGCTTTCTTT. Drawing the rest from reference TRBV28 and TRBJ1-1, the complete variable domain is DVKVTQSSRYLVKRTGEKVFLECVQDMDHENMFWYRQDPGLGLRLIYFSYDVKMKEKGDIPEGYSVSREKKERFSLILESASTNQTSMYLCASSFSGGYTEAFFGQGTRLTVV.

This clone was counted only a few times. The rearrangement uses TRBV7-9 and TRBJ2-4; 8 bases are a match to TRBD2. This CDR3 region has 15 residues. With V trimmed by 5 bases and J by 7 bases, 10 bases remained unmatched. Germline CDR1 reads SEHNR; CDR2 reads FQNEAQ (reference sequence). This CDR3 reads CASSQPGLEKNIQYF. Written as DNA, the CDR3 is TGTGCCAGCAGCCAACCGGGACTAGAGAAGAACATTCAGTACTTC. The full variable domain, in which reference TRBV7-9 and TRBJ2-4 provide the parts outside the CDR3, is DTGVSQNPRHKITKRGQNVTFRCDPISEHNRLYWYRQTLGQGPEFLTYFQNEAQLEKSRLLSDRFSAERPKGSFSTLEIQRTEQGDSAMYLCASSQPGLEKNIQYFGAGTRLSVL.

CDR3 DNA: TGTGCCAGCAGCTTCTCGGCGGGGGGGCTCTTTTCCGGGGAGCTGTTTTTT. Translated: CASSFSAGGLFSGELFF. The V and J genes are TRBV11-2 and TRBJ2-2, with TRBD2 matching over 9 bases. Germline CDR1 SGHAT, CDR2 FQNNGV. The length of the CDR3 is 17 residues. V dropped 3 bases and J dropped 6; count of bases not matched to a gene: 11. Full variable domain (rest looked up from reference TRBV11-2 and TRBJ2-2): EAGVAQSPRYKIIEKRQSVAFWCNPISGHATLYWYQQILGQGPKLLIQFQNNGVVDDSQLPKDRFSAERLKGVDSTLKIQPAKLEDSAVYLCASSFSAGGLFSGELFFGEGSRLTVL.

The rearrangement links TRBV20-1 to TRBJ2-5, with D unclear. There are 11 residues in the CDR3. CDR1 and CDR2 (germline): DFQATT, SNEGSKA (reference sequence). V lost 3 bases, J lost 4 bases, and 6 bases lay in between. The CDR3 nucleotides are TGCAGTGCTAGGAGGAGAGAGACCCAGTACTTC. Residues: CSARRRETQYF.

This chain links TRBV29-1 with TRBJ1-1, with 8 nucleotides matching TRBD1. Germline assignment: CDR1 SQVTM and CDR2 ANQGSEA. Trimming took 2 bases from V and 1 from J; bases not matched to a gene: 0. The CDR3 loop spans 13 amino acids. The CDR3 DNA is TGCAGCGTTGAACAGGGGGCGAACACTGAAGCTTTCTTT. Residues: CSVEQGANTEAFF.

The genes are TRBV7-8 and TRBJ1-1; D uncertain. Trimming pared 1 base from V and 1 base from J, leaving 13 bases between. In germline, CDR1 is SGHVS, CDR2 FQNEAQ. This CDR3 comprises 16 residues. CDR3 DNA sequence: TGTGCCAGCAGCTTAGTCTCCAGAACTACGAACACTGAAGCTTTCTTT. Translated, it gives CASSLVSRTTNTEAFF.

The chain couples TRBV5-1 to TRBJ2-7; 10 bases agree with TRBD1. The CDR3 has 15 residues. V lost 0 bases, J lost 4 bases, and 4 bases stayed unmatched. CDR1 is SGHRS and CDR2 is YFSETQ in the germline V gene. The CDR3 DNA sequence: TGCGCCAGCAGCTTGGCGGGACAGGGGTTGTACGAGCAGTACTTC. Its protein is CASSLAGQGLYEQYF. The whole variable domain, filled in from reference TRBV5-1 and TRBJ2-7, reads KAGVTQTPRYLIKTRGQQVTLSCSPISGHRSVSWYQQTPGQGLQFLFEYFSETQRNKGNFPGRFSGRQFSNSRSEMNVSTLELGDSALYLCASSLAGQGLYEQYFGPGTRLTVT.

This clone was detected once. The chain carries TRBV28 and TRBJ2-3; no firm D call. Trimming took 5 bases from V and 9 from J, leaving 9 bases between them. This CDR3 spans 11 amino acids. Germline assignment: CDR1 MDHEN and CDR2 SYDVKM. The CDR3 reads CASSPARTQYF. As DNA, the CDR3 is TGTGCCAGCAGTCCAGCCAGGACGCAGTATTTT.

J is TRBJ2-7 and V is TRBV15; tentatively, D is TRBD1 (6 bases). The CDR3 consists of 15 residues. With 3 bases removed from V and 3 bases from J, the gap between germline ends came to 15 bases. Germline CDR1 reads LNHNV; CDR2 reads YYDKDF (reference sequence). The CDR3 reads CATSRGQQPVYEQYF. In DNA form, the CDR3 reads TGTGCCACCAGCAGGGGACAACAACCAGTCTACGAGCAGTACTTC.

The V call is TRBV27, the J call TRBJ2-7; TRBD1 agrees at 9 bases. Unmatched junction bases numbered 25, after V lost 10 bases and J lost 3 bases. The CDR3 totals 19 residues. Germline CDR1 is MNHEY and CDR2 is SMNVEV (reference sequence). The DNA for the CDR3 is TGTGCCACCTTTGGGAGAGACCGGGACAGGGTTAATAGCGGCTACGAGCAGTACTTC. Its translation: CATFGRDRDRVNSGYEQYF.

This clone came up a few times. The chain combines TRBV4-1 with TRBJ2-3; 10 positions agree with TRBD2. V lost 4 bases and J lost 4; bases outside the gene matches: 11. CDR3 length: 17 residues. The V gene's germline CDR1 is MGHRA and CDR2 YSYEKL. This chain's CDR3 is CASSRTDLAGGADTQYF. The CDR3 DNA reads as TGCGCCAGCAGCCGGACCGATTTAGCGGGGGGAGCAGATACGCAGTATTTT.

This chain connects TRBV19 to TRBJ1-5, with 7 bases fitting TRBD1. The CDR3 consists of 15 residues. Germline-derived CDR1 and CDR2 are LNHDA and SQIVND (reference sequence). V trimming: 4 bases; J trimming: 3 bases; junction bases outside the gene matches: 6. The CDR3 is CASSNYRGINQPQHF. CDR3 nucleotide sequence: TGTGCCAGTAGTAACTACAGGGGAATCAATCAGCCCCAGCATTTT.

A single count supports this clone. The chain recombines TRBV7-9 with TRBJ2-1; D is perhaps TRBD2 (5 bases). CDR1 is SEHNR and CDR2 is FQNEAQ in the germline V gene (reference sequence). This CDR3 is built from 15 residues. V was cut by 1 base and J by 4 bases, with 11 bases left in between. In DNA form, the CDR3 reads TGTGCCAGCAGCTTAGGAGGGAGTGCGTACAATGAGCAGTTCTTC. Amino acids: CASSLGGSAYNEQFF.

Comments on this clone: In the same sample, other DNA sequences code for this CDR3. This chain joins TRBV28 and TRBJ1-2; perhaps TRBD1 as D (6 bases). Germline V lookup: CDR1 MDHEN, CDR2 SYDVKM. V was clipped by 4 bases and J by 4 bases, with 13 bases between them. This CDR3 region has 14 residues. CDR3 coding DNA: TGTGCCAGCAGTTCCAGGGGCCGGGGCTATGGCTACACCTTC. Encoded protein: CASSSRGRGYGYTF.

CDR3 protein: CASKDSSIAEAFF. CDR3 nucleotide sequence: TGCGCCAGCAAGGACAGTTCCATAGCTGAAGCTTTCTTT. V gene TRBV5-1 combines with J gene TRBJ1-1; D is perhaps TRBD1 (6 bases). The germline gives CDR1 SGHRS, CDR2 YFSETQ. V was cut by 6 bases and J by 6 bases, with 15 bases left in between. This CDR3 spans 13 amino acids. Together with reference TRBV5-1 and TRBJ1-1, the CDR3 gives the full variable domain: KAGVTQTPRYLIKTRGQQVTLSCSPISGHRSVSWYQQTPGQGLQFLFEYFSETQRNKGNFPGRFSGRQFSNSRSEMNVSTLELGDSALYLCASKDSSIAEAFFGQGTRLTVV.

This chain connects TRBV5-1 to TRBJ1-2; TRBD1 aligns across 7 bases. CDR1 is SGHRS and CDR2 is YFSETQ in the germline V gene. V shed 5 bases, J shed 2 bases, and the junction held 12 bases outside the gene matches. The CDR3 length is 16 residues. The chain's CDR3 is CASRAGQPYQNYGYTF. The DNA of the CDR3 is TGCGCCAGCAGGGCGGGACAGCCCTACCAAAACTATGGCTACACCTTC.

The rearrangement links TRBV7-2 to TRBJ1-2, with D possibly TRBD1 on 6 matching bases. CDR3 length: 14 amino acids. Trimming took 6 bases from V and 8 from J, leaving 19 bases between them. Germline V gene lookup returns CDR1 SGHTA and CDR2 FQGNSA. DNA for the CDR3: TGTGCCAGCAGGGGAGGGGGGCGCCTCCAGGGCTACACCTTC. This translates into CASRGGGRLQGYTF. The full variable domain, completed using reference TRBV7-2 and TRBJ1-2, is GAGVSQSPSNKVTEKGKDVELRCDPISGHTALYWYRQSLGQGLEFLIYFQGNSAPDKSGLPSDRFSAERTGGSVSTLTIQRTQQEDSAVYLCASRGGGRLQGYTFGSGTRLTVV.

The rearrangement joins TRBV9 to TRBJ2-2; 7 bases agree with TRBD2. Looked up from germline, CDR1 is SGDLS and CDR2 is YYNGEE. The CDR3 has 14 amino acids. V shed 4 bases, J shed 4 bases, and the junction held 4 bases outside the gene matches. The CDR3 loop reads CASSPGRVTGELFF. CDR3 bases: TGTGCCAGCAGCCCAGGGAGGGTCACCGGGGAGCTGTTTTTT. The variable domain in full, with the rest retrieved from reference TRBV9 and TRBJ2-2, is DSGVTQTPKHLITATGQRVTLRCSPRSGDLSVYWYQQSLDQGLQFLIQYYNGEERAKGNILERFSAQQFPDLHSELNLSSLELGDSALYFCASSPGRVTGELFFGEGSRLTVL.

The chain joins TRBV5-4 to TRBJ2-3, with 9 bases identical to TRBD2. The germline V gene encodes CDR1 SGHNT and CDR2 YYREEE (reference sequence). V lost 0 bases and J lost 4; bases outside the gene matches: 6. This CDR3 is 16 amino acids long. As DNA, the CDR3 is TGTGCCAGCAGCTTGGTAGCGGGAGTGGGCCCAGATACGCAGTATTTT. Encoded protein: CASSLVAGVGPDTQYF.

The table lists this clone with a count of one. The rearrangement links TRBV9 to TRBJ2-5; 9 nucleotides agree with TRBD2. This CDR3 is 15 amino acids long. CDR1 is SGDLS, CDR2 YYNGEE, per germline. Unmatched junction bases numbered 9, after V lost 4 bases and J lost 5 bases. The CDR3 region is CASSPRAGGRETQYF. As DNA, the CDR3 is TGTGCCAGCAGCCCCCGGGCGGGGGGGCGTGAGACCCAGTACTTC. Full variable domain (rest looked up from reference TRBV9 and TRBJ2-5): DSGVTQTPKHLITATGQRVTLRCSPRSGDLSVYWYQQSLDQGLQFLIQYYNGEERAKGNILERFSAQQFPDLHSELNLSSLELGDSALYFCASSPRAGGRETQYFGPGTRLLVL.